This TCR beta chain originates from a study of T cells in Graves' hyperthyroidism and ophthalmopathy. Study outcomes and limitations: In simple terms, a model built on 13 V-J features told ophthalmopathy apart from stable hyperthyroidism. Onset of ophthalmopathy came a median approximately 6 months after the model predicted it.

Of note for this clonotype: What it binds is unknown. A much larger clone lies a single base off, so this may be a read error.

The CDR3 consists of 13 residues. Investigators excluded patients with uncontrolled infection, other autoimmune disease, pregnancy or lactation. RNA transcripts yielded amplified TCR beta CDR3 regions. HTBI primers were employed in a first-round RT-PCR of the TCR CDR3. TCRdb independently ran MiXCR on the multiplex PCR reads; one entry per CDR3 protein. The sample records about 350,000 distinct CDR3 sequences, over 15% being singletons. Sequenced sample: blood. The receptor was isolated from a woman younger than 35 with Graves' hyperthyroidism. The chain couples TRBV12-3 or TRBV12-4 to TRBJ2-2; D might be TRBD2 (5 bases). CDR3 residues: CASSFSNTGKLFF. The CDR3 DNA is TGTGCCAGCAGTTTTTCAAACACCGGGAAGCTGTTTTTT.